These T cell receptor beta chains were read from a single sample in a study of cytomegalovirus exposure and HLA in healthy donors. The repertoire was sequenced with immunoSEQ multiplex PCR; TCRdb's copy has only in-frame clones and lacks some. The sample lists some 160,000 clones, 65% to 80% seen once, with under 2% in the top ten. Sequencing was done on a sample of PBMCs. These TCRs come from a woman between 25 and 40 years old in good health and CMV-seronegative. Each CDR3 is given with its conserved first and last residue. The order of the fields is V gene, J gene, D gene, clone size, CDR3 protein, CDR3 DNA. D genes are given only for firm matches. Clone size, where shown, is once, few, many, or a class for clones that have expanded.

V gene: TRBV15
J gene: TRBJ2-3
D gene: -
clone size: -
CDR3 protein: CATSRRGQGHSDTQYF
CDR3 DNA: TGTGCCACCAGCCGGCGGGGGCAGGGCCATTCAGATACGCAGTATTTT

V gene: TRBV5-1
J gene: TRBJ1-1
D gene: -
clone size: few
CDR3 protein: CASSSRTAINTEAFF
CDR3 DNA: TGCGCCAGCAGCTCCCGGACAGCTATCAACACTGAAGCTTTCTTT

V gene: TRBV7-8
J gene: TRBJ2-7
D gene: -
clone size: -
CDR3 protein: CASEALLAYEQYF
CDR3 DNA: TGTGCCAGCGAGGCGTTATTGGCCTACGAGCAGTACTTC

V gene: TRBV5-1
J gene: TRBJ1-6
D gene: -
clone size: few
CDR3 protein: CASSLGQEGSPLHF
CDR3 DNA: TGCGCCAGCAGCTTGGGACAGGAAGGATCACCCCTCCACTTT

V gene: TRBV11-2
J gene: TRBJ1-2
D gene: -
clone size: -
CDR3 protein: CASSSPPGRKRYYGYTF
CDR3 DNA: TGTGCCAGCAGCTCCCCGCCAGGCCGGAAAAGATACTATGGCTACACCTTC

V gene: TRBV5-6
J gene: TRBJ1-2
D gene: -
clone size: -
CDR3 protein: CASSSDSFYPYGYTF
CDR3 DNA: TGTGCCAGCAGCTCTGACAGTTTTTACCCCTATGGCTACACCTTC

V gene: TRBV19
J gene: TRBJ2-2
D gene: -
clone size: -
CDR3 protein: CASSTTGPGELFF
CDR3 DNA: TGTGCCAGTAGTACGACAGGTCCCGGGGAGCTGTTTTTT

V gene: TRBV30
J gene: TRBJ2-1
D gene: -
clone size: -
CDR3 protein: CAWSVRVNEQFF
CDR3 DNA: TGTGCCTGGAGTGTTAGAGTTAATGAGCAGTTCTTC

V gene: TRBV5-4
J gene: TRBJ2-3
D gene: TRBD2
clone size: -
CDR3 protein: CASSLTSGSRDTQYF
CDR3 DNA: TGTGCCAGCAGTCTGACTAGCGGGAGTAGGGATACGCAGTATTTT

V gene: TRBV4-1
J gene: TRBJ2-1
D gene: TRBD2
clone size: once
CDR3 protein: CASSQDAQRDVNEQFF
CDR3 DNA: TGCGCCAGCAGCCAAGATGCCCAGCGGGACGTCAATGAGCAGTTCTTC

V gene: TRBV6-1
J gene: TRBJ1-2
D gene: -
clone size: once
CDR3 protein: CASLQQELAGYTF
CDR3 DNA: TGTGCCAGTTTACAACAGGAGTTGGCTGGCTACACCTTC

V gene: TRBV19
J gene: TRBJ2-3
D gene: -
clone size: -
CDR3 protein: CASSISLATDTQYF
CDR3 DNA: TGTGCCAGTAGTATTTCATTAGCCACAGATACGCAGTATTTT

V gene: TRBV11-1
J gene: TRBJ2-1
D gene: -
clone size: -
CDR3 protein: CASSAHSSGRWDEQFF
CDR3 DNA: TGTGCCAGCAGCGCCCACTCCAGCGGCCGATGGGATGAGCAGTTCTTC

V gene: TRBV9
J gene: TRBJ2-5
D gene: TRBD1
clone size: -
CDR3 protein: CASSRWTGEETQYF
CDR3 DNA: TGTGCCAGCAGTCGTTGGACAGGGGAGGAGACCCAGTACTTC

V gene: TRBV4-1
J gene: TRBJ2-3
D gene: TRBD2
clone size: -
CDR3 protein: CASSQDRSSGVPDTQYF
CDR3 DNA: TGCGCCAGCAGCCAAGATCGTAGTAGCGGGGTCCCAGATACGCAGTATTTT

V gene: TRBV30
J gene: TRBJ2-2
D gene: -
clone size: -
CDR3 protein: CAWSVRQARLMNTGELFF
CDR3 DNA: TGTGCCTGGAGTGTAAGGCAGGCGCGATTGATGAACACCGGGGAGCTGTTTTTT

V gene: TRBV7-9
J gene: TRBJ1-3
D gene: -
clone size: -
CDR3 protein: CASSLFLRHSGNTIYF
CDR3 DNA: TGTGCCAGCAGCTTATTTTTGCGGCACTCTGGAAACACCATATATTTT

V gene: TRBV5-8
J gene: TRBJ1-2
D gene: TRBD1
clone size: -
CDR3 protein: CASTFEGTGVYGYTF
CDR3 DNA: TGTGCCAGCACCTTCGAAGGGACAGGGGTCTATGGCTACACCTTC

V gene: TRBV4-1
J gene: TRBJ2-7
D gene: TRBD1
clone size: -
CDR3 protein: CASSQIMTGGSYEQYF
CDR3 DNA: TGCGCCAGCAGCCAAATAATGACAGGGGGCTCCTACGAGCAGTACTTC

V gene: TRBV13
J gene: TRBJ2-5
D gene: -
clone size: few
CDR3 protein: CASSLGMQETQYF
CDR3 DNA: TGTGCCAGCAGCTTAGGAATGCAGGAGACCCAGTACTTC

V gene: TRBV7-8
J gene: TRBJ2-7
D gene: -
clone size: -
CDR3 protein: CASSLRQSSYEQYF
CDR3 DNA: TGTGCCAGCAGCTTAAGACAGAGCTCCTACGAGCAGTACTTC

V gene: TRBV19
J gene: TRBJ2-1
D gene: TRBD2
clone size: -
CDR3 protein: CASSALAGVNNEQFF
CDR3 DNA: TGTGCCAGTAGCGCGCTAGCGGGGGTCAACAATGAGCAGTTCTTC

V gene: TRBV25-1
J gene: TRBJ2-1
D gene: -
clone size: -
CDR3 protein: CASSDGAGSSYNEQFF
CDR3 DNA: TGTGCCAGCAGTGATGGGGCGGGGAGCTCCTACAATGAGCAGTTCTTC

V gene: TRBV28
J gene: TRBJ1-5
D gene: -
clone size: -
CDR3 protein: CASTSPQGPNQPQHF
CDR3 DNA: TGTGCCAGCACATCCCCACAGGGACCCAATCAGCCCCAGCATTTT

V gene: TRBV4-2
J gene: TRBJ1-5
D gene: -
clone size: -
CDR3 protein: CASSQDATSIQPQHF
CDR3 DNA: TGTGCCAGCAGCCAAGATGCAACCAGTATTCAGCCCCAGCATTTT

V gene: TRBV7-8
J gene: TRBJ2-3
D gene: -
clone size: -
CDR3 protein: CASSKTRADTQYF
CDR3 DNA: TGTGCCAGCAGCAAGACTAGGGCAGATACGCAGTATTTT

V gene: TRBV4-1
J gene: TRBJ1-1
D gene: TRBD1
clone size: few
CDR3 protein: CASSQETGDNTEAFF
CDR3 DNA: TGCGCCAGCAGCCAAGAGACAGGGGATAACACTGAAGCTTTCTTT

V gene: TRBV7-2
J gene: TRBJ1-2
D gene: -
clone size: -
CDR3 protein: CASRRSGGWQTYGYTF
CDR3 DNA: TGTGCCAGCAGACGATCCGGGGGGTGGCAGACCTATGGCTACACCTTC

V gene: TRBV7-9
J gene: TRBJ2-7
D gene: TRBD2
clone size: -
CDR3 protein: CASSSPSGRRYEQYF
CDR3 DNA: TGTGCCAGCAGCTCCCCTAGCGGGAGGCGGTACGAGCAGTACTTC

V gene: TRBV2
J gene: TRBJ2-7
D gene: TRBD2
clone size: -
CDR3 protein: CASSVGLAEFYEQYF
CDR3 DNA: TGTGCCAGCAGCGTAGGACTAGCGGAGTTCTACGAGCAGTACTTC

V gene: TRBV19
J gene: TRBJ1-5
D gene: -
clone size: -
CDR3 protein: CASSITVAYQPQHF
CDR3 DNA: TGTGCCAGTAGTATTACGGTCGCGTATCAGCCCCAGCATTTT

V gene: TRBV5-8
J gene: TRBJ1-1
D gene: TRBD1
clone size: -
CDR3 protein: CASSPRRTGALGAFF
CDR3 DNA: TGTGCCAGCAGCCCACGTCGGACAGGCGCCCTTGGGGCTTTCTTT

V gene: TRBV5-6
J gene: TRBJ1-1
D gene: -
clone size: -
CDR3 protein: CASSLQGIGTEAFF
CDR3 DNA: TGTGCCAGCAGCTTGCAGGGGATTGGCACTGAAGCTTTCTTT

V gene: TRBV27
J gene: TRBJ2-3
D gene: -
clone size: -
CDR3 protein: CASSLAVGGGADTQYF
CDR3 DNA: TGTGCCAGCAGTTTAGCTGTTGGCGGAGGGGCAGATACGCAGTATTTT

V gene: TRBV7-6
J gene: TRBJ2-7
D gene: TRBD1
clone size: -
CDR3 protein: CASSPGTGSYEQYF
CDR3 DNA: TGTGCCAGCAGCCCCGGGACAGGGTCCTACGAGCAGTACTTC

V gene: TRBV5-1
J gene: TRBJ2-7
D gene: TRBD1
clone size: -
CDR3 protein: CASSVPGTGGSYEQYF
CDR3 DNA: TGCGCCAGCAGCGTGCCCGGGACAGGGGGCAGTTACGAGCAGTACTTC

V gene: TRBV19
J gene: TRBJ1-5
D gene: -
clone size: -
CDR3 protein: CASKPDSWGNQPQHF
CDR3 DNA: TGTGCCAGTAAGCCTGACAGCTGGGGCAATCAGCCCCAGCATTTT

V gene: TRBV6-5
J gene: TRBJ2-4
D gene: -
clone size: -
CDR3 protein: CASSYSRILAKNIQYF
CDR3 DNA: TGTGCCAGCAGTTACTCGAGAATTTTAGCCAAAAACATTCAGTACTTC

V gene: TRBV23-1
J gene: TRBJ2-7
D gene: -
clone size: once
CDR3 protein: CASSQSERRRAADYEQYF
CDR3 DNA: TGCGCCAGCAGTCAATCAGAACGGAGACGGGCAGCGGACTACGAGCAGTACTTC

V gene: TRBV11-2
J gene: TRBJ1-2
D gene: -
clone size: -
CDR3 protein: CASSPVADYGYTF
CDR3 DNA: TGTGCCAGCAGCCCAGTCGCGGACTATGGCTACACCTTC

V gene: TRBV7-2
J gene: TRBJ2-5
D gene: -
clone size: -
CDR3 protein: CASSLVAQRKETQYF
CDR3 DNA: TGTGCCAGCAGCTTAGTAGCCCAGAGAAAGGAGACCCAGTACTTC

V gene: TRBV29-1
J gene: TRBJ2-7
D gene: TRBD1
clone size: -
CDR3 protein: CSVEGGTGGSYEQYF
CDR3 DNA: TGCAGCGTTGAAGGAGGGACAGGGGGGTCCTACGAGCAGTACTTC

V gene: TRBV19
J gene: TRBJ1-4
D gene: TRBD1
clone size: once
CDR3 protein: CASSIDEGAKEKLFF
CDR3 DNA: TGTGCCAGTAGTATAGATGAGGGGGCCAAGGAAAAACTGTTTTTT

V gene: TRBV30
J gene: TRBJ2-2
D gene: -
clone size: -
CDR3 protein: CAWSGAYHTGELFF
CDR3 DNA: TGTGCCTGGAGTGGCGCGTACCACACCGGGGAGCTGTTTTTT

V gene: TRBV7-2
J gene: TRBJ2-7
D gene: -
clone size: -
CDR3 protein: CASSSLFRDSTYEQYF
CDR3 DNA: TGTGCCAGCAGCTCCTTATTCCGGGACTCGACTTACGAGCAGTACTTC

V gene: TRBV9
J gene: TRBJ1-1
D gene: TRBD1
clone size: -
CDR3 protein: CASSPRQGSDEAFF
CDR3 DNA: TGTGCCAGCAGCCCTCGACAGGGTTCGGATGAAGCTTTCTTT

V gene: TRBV9
J gene: TRBJ2-1
D gene: TRBD2
clone size: -
CDR3 protein: CASSVALSGRGGDEQFF
CDR3 DNA: TGTGCCAGCAGCGTAGCCCTTAGCGGGAGGGGCGGCGATGAGCAGTTCTTC

V gene: TRBV7-2
J gene: TRBJ2-7
D gene: TRBD2
clone size: -
CDR3 protein: CASSLEAGIYEQYF
CDR3 DNA: TGTGCCAGCAGCTTAGAAGCGGGAATCTACGAGCAGTACTTC

V gene: TRBV5-5
J gene: TRBJ1-1
D gene: -
clone size: -
CDR3 protein: CASSTTGFGDTEAFF
CDR3 DNA: TGTGCCAGCAGCACCACAGGGTTTGGGGACACTGAAGCTTTCTTT

V gene: TRBV5-1
J gene: TRBJ1-5
D gene: -
clone size: -
CDR3 protein: CASSLGTGNSNQPQHF
CDR3 DNA: TGCGCCAGCAGCTTAGGAACAGGGAATAGCAATCAGCCCCAGCATTTT

V gene: TRBV7-2
J gene: TRBJ1-1
D gene: -
clone size: -
CDR3 protein: CASRGLRDTEAFF
CDR3 DNA: TGTGCCAGCAGGGGTCTCCGGGACACTGAAGCTTTCTTT

V gene: TRBV29-1
J gene: TRBJ1-2
D gene: -
clone size: -
CDR3 protein: CSVVTGGYGYTF
CDR3 DNA: TGCAGCGTTGTGACAGGAGGCTATGGCTACACCTTC